These 20 T cell receptor beta chains were sequenced from one sample in a study of identifying expanded T cells in peripheral blood. Some clones are missing from TCRdb's copy, which holds only in-frame ones; the method was immunoSEQ multiplex PCR. In the table there are over 90,000 clones, 88% of which are singletons. Sequencing was performed on blood. These receptors were collected from a person aged 18 to 70 in good health.

V is TRBV11-3 and J is TRBJ1-1; possibly TRBD1 for D (5 bases). This CDR3 has 14 amino acids. V lost 3 bases to trimming and J lost 4 bases, with 12 bases between them. Germline CDR1 SGHNT, CDR2 YENEEA. The CDR3 sequence: CASSLGGWGTEAFF. The DNA for the CDR3 is TGTGCCAGCAGCTTGGGGGGTTGGGGCACTGAAGCTTTCTTT.

The rearrangement uses TRBV28 and TRBJ1-1; TRBD1 aligns across 11 bases. After removal of 5 bases from V and 7 bases from J, the junction contained 12 bases not matched to a gene. The CDR3 runs to 16 residues. Germline V gene sequence: CDR1 MDHEN, CDR2 SYDVKM. The CDR3 here is CASSTTRGQGGYEAFF. Written as DNA, the CDR3 is TGTGCCAGCAGTACCACCCGGGGACAGGGGGGATATGAAGCTTTCTTT.

The J gene is TRBJ2-5, the V gene TRBV14; either TRBD1 or TRBD2 may supply D (5 bases each). V was cut by 5 bases and J by 3 bases, with 13 bases left in between. The CDR3 is 14 amino acids. The germline gives CDR1 SGHDN, CDR2 FVKESK. Here the CDR3 DNA reads TGTGCCAGCAGCGGTGCAGGGCGGGAAGAGACCCAGTACTTC. It specifies CASSGAGREETQYF.

The genes are TRBV15 and TRBJ1-1; D not resolved. V lost 0 bases and J lost 4, with 9 bases in between. This CDR3 comprises 14 residues. From germline, CDR1 is LNHNV and CDR2 YYDKDF (reference sequence). CDR3 amino acids: CATSRDMGSTEAFF. CDR3 in DNA: TGTGCCACCAGCAGAGACATGGGGAGCACTGAAGCTTTCTTT.

This chain joins TRBV27 and TRBJ1-2; 9 bases map to TRBD1. CDR3 size: 17 residues. CDR1 is MNHEY and CDR2 is SMNVEV in the germline V gene (reference sequence). The V gene end was trimmed by 5 bases and the J gene end by 1 base; junction bases not matched to a gene: 11. The CDR3 nucleotides are TGTGCCAGCAGTAGCCGCTCGACAGGGGGATTTAACTATGGCTACACCTTC. It yields the protein CASSSRSTGGFNYGYTF.

This chain connects TRBV11-3 to TRBJ2-3; no reliable D call. The CDR3 totals 15 residues. Germline V lookup: CDR1 SGHNT, CDR2 YENEEA. V shed 3 bases and J shed 0 bases, with 10 bases lying between them. CDR3 nucleotide sequence: TGTGCCAGCAGCTTTGAGAGACCTAGCACAGATACGCAGTATTTT. Its translation: CASSFERPSTDTQYF.

The V call is TRBV27, the J call TRBJ2-2; D is unresolved. The CDR3 covers 15 residues. Between the trimmed V and J ends, which lost 5 bases and 2 bases, there was a span of 12 bases. CDR1 MNHEY and CDR2 SMNVEV come from the germline V gene (reference sequence). The CDR3 DNA reads TGTGCCAGCAGTCCTAGACGGGCAAACACCGGGGAGCTGTTTTTT. Translated: CASSPRRANTGELFF.

This chain joins TRBV9 and TRBJ1-1, with D possibly being TRBD1 (6 bases). The CDR3 has 14 amino acids. Trimming removed 3 bases from V and 1 base from J, with 10 bases in between. CDR1 is SGDLS and CDR2 is YYNGEE in the germline V gene. The CDR3 DNA reads TGTGCCAGCAGCGGGGACAACCCGAACACTGAAGCTTTCTTT. Translated: CASSGDNPNTEAFF.

This chain joins TRBV4-2 and TRBJ1-2; D uncertain. Per the germline V gene, CDR1 is LGHNA and CDR2 is YNFKEQ. CDR3 length: 16 amino acids. V lost 1 base and J 6 bases, leaving 18 bases between the germline ends. DNA for the CDR3: TGTGCCAGCAGCCAAGCTAATATACTGGCGGGGAATGGCTACACCTTC. Translating it yields CASSQANILAGNGYTF.

This chain uses TRBV5-1 with TRBJ2-7; D possibly corresponds to TRBD2 (6 bases). This CDR3 comprises 15 residues. Per germline, CDR1 SGHRS and CDR2 YFSETQ. The V gene lost 3 bases and the J gene lost 0 bases, with 13 bases spanning the gap. CDR3 DNA sequence: TGCGCCAGCAGCTGGGGAGGAACCAGCTCCTACGAGCAGTACTTC. Protein product: CASSWGGTSSYEQYF.

The CDR3: CASRNYGYTF. The CDR3, as DNA: TGTGCCAGCAGGAACTATGGCTACACCTTC. The genes are TRBV7-9 and TRBJ1-2; D remains ambiguous. V lost 6 bases to trimming and J lost 2 bases, with 1 base between them. The CDR3 sequence is 10 residues long. Germline V gene lookup returns CDR1 SEHNR and CDR2 FQNEAQ (reference sequence). Looking up the rest from reference TRBV7-9 and TRBJ1-2 gives the full variable domain: DTGVSQNPRHKITKRGQNVTFRCDPISEHNRLYWYRQTLGQGPEFLTYFQNEAQLEKSRLLSDRFSAERPKGSFSTLEIQRTEQGDSAMYLCASRNYGYTFGSGTRLTVV.

This rearrangement joins TRBV6-6 to TRBJ2-2; the D gene could be TRBD1 or TRBD2 (7 bases each). Per germline, CDR1 MNHNY and CDR2 SVGAGI (reference sequence). V was shortened by 7 bases and J by 0 bases, with 12 bases between the two germline ends. The CDR3 covers 15 residues. The CDR3 coding sequence is TGTGCCAGCACCCCAGGGGGGGCGAACACCGGGGAGCTGTTTTTT. This encodes CASTPGGANTGELFF.

J is TRBJ2-7 and V is TRBV5-1, with a possible D match to TRBD1 (6 bases). The V gene lost 1 base and the J gene lost 4 bases, with 9 bases spanning the gap. Germline values: CDR1 SGHRS, CDR2 YFSETQ. The CDR3 runs 13 residues. CDR3 sequence reads: CASSLNRVYEQYF. The CDR3 bases are TGCGCCAGCAGCTTGAACAGGGTTTACGAGCAGTACTTC. The full variable domain, in which reference TRBV5-1 and TRBJ2-7 provide the parts outside the CDR3, is KAGVTQTPRYLIKTRGQQVTLSCSPISGHRSVSWYQQTPGQGLQFLFEYFSETQRNKGNFPGRFSGRQFSNSRSEMNVSTLELGDSALYLCASSLNRVYEQYFGPGTRLTVT.

This clone was detected only a few times. V is TRBV19 and J is TRBJ1-2, with D perhaps matching TRBD1 (5 bases). V lost 3 bases and J 7 bases, leaving 12 bases between the germline ends. The germline V gene has CDR1 LNHDA and CDR2 SQIVND (reference sequence). CDR3 length: 13 amino acids. CDR3 residues: CASSMAPGSGYTF. In DNA, the CDR3 is TGTGCCAGTAGTATGGCGCCAGGGAGTGGCTACACCTTC.

V usage is TRBV10-3 and J usage is TRBJ2-1, with 9 bases lining up with TRBD2. V was pared by 11 bases and J by 5 bases, with 13 bases of the junction left unmatched. CDR3 length: 15 amino acids. CDR1 is ENHRY, CDR2 SYGVKD, per germline. CDR3 protein: CASAGGGLKNNEQFF. DNA for the CDR3: TGTGCCTCTGCGGGAGGGGGCCTGAAGAACAATGAGCAGTTCTTC.

This chain uses TRBV14 with TRBJ2-1; 7 nucleotides agree with TRBD1. Germline V gene sequence: CDR1 SGHDN, CDR2 FVKESK. The CDR3 consists of 15 residues. Germline trimming cut 6 bases from V and 7 bases from J; bases unmatched to any gene: 12. CDR3: CASSRQTGYVNEQFF. As DNA, the CDR3 is TGTGCCAGCAGTCGACAGACAGGGTACGTGAATGAGCAGTTCTTC.

This CDR3 reads CASSDGTGISNYGYTF. CDR3 DNA sequence: TGCGCCAGCAGCGACGGGACAGGGATTTCTAACTATGGCTACACCTTC. The chain links TRBV5-1 to TRBJ1-2, with 9 bases that match TRBD1. CDR1 is SGHRS and CDR2 is YFSETQ in the germline V gene. Trimming at V came to 4 bases and at J to 0 bases, leaving 7 bases not matched to a gene. CDR3 length: 16 residues.

This rearrangement joins TRBV5-4 to TRBJ2-2; D is unresolved. Germline V CDR1 and CDR2: SGHNT, YYREEE (reference sequence). This CDR3 spans 12 amino acids. V was shortened by 0 bases and J by 7 bases, with 4 bases between the two germline ends. CDR3 sequence (DNA): TGTGCCAGCAGCTTGGGGGGCGGGGAGCTGTTTTTT. Encoded protein: CASSLGGGELFF.

The chain links TRBV9 to TRBJ1-3; D is undetermined. V was shortened by 6 bases and J by 7 bases, with 8 bases between the two germline ends. Germline V lookup: CDR1 SGDLS, CDR2 YYNGEE. The CDR3 covers 11 residues. The CDR3 coding sequence is TGTGCCAGCACGGCCGGTAACACCATATATTTT. Translating gives CASTAGNTIYF.

This clone turned up a few times. This chain's CDR3 is CASTPNSATNEKLFF. CDR3 nucleotides: TGCGCCAGCACCCCTAACAGTGCAACTAATGAAAAACTGTTTTTT. The rearrangement links TRBV5-1 to TRBJ1-4; D gene uncertain. The CDR3 has 15 amino acids. With 6 bases removed from V and 0 bases from J, the gap between germline ends came to 12 bases. Germline V gene sequence: CDR1 SGHRS, CDR2 YFSETQ. Looking up the rest from reference TRBV5-1 and TRBJ1-4 gives the full variable domain: KAGVTQTPRYLIKTRGQQVTLSCSPISGHRSVSWYQQTPGQGLQFLFEYFSETQRNKGNFPGRFSGRQFSNSRSEMNVSTLELGDSALYLCASTPNSATNEKLFFGSGTQLSVL.